Below, 18 T cell receptor beta chains from the same sample are listed, as sequenced in a study of T cells in Graves' hyperthyroidism and ophthalmopathy. TCR beta CDR3 region amplification was performed from RNA transcripts. A first-round RT-PCR of the TCR CDR3 used the HTBI primer set. One entry per CDR3 protein, called by TCRdb with MiXCR from the multiplex PCR reads. The sample yields a few hundred thousand distinct CDR3 sequences, roughly an eighth seen once. Input material: blood. The receptors come from a woman between 18 and 29 years old with Graves' hyperthyroidism.

As to this clonotype: A much larger clonotype is one base distant, so this may be a read error. Without the conserved terminal phenylalanine or tryptophan, this CDR3 likely stems from a read error. The chain recombines TRBV18 with TRBJ1-5; the D is unclear. The CDR3 loop spans 14 amino acids. Germline assignment: CDR1 KGHSH and CDR2 LQKENI. Trimming pared 2 bases from V and 0 bases from J, leaving 5 bases between. The CDR3, as DNA: TGTGCCAGCTCACCAGGGTTTAGCAATCAGCCCCAGCATTCT. Amino acid sequence: CASSPGFSNQPQHS.

This clonotype has at least ten counts. The chain links TRBV20-1 to TRBJ1-1; 7 bases agree with TRBD1. This CDR3 is 17 amino acids long. The V gene end was trimmed by 6 bases and the J gene end by 4 bases; junction bases not matched to a gene: 20. Germline V gene lookup returns CDR1 DFQATT and CDR2 SNEGSKA (reference sequence). The DNA of the CDR3 is TGCAGTGCCACTCCAGGGGGGGCTCCACTCGGGGGCACTGAAGCTTTCTTT. It specifies CSATPGGAPLGGTEAFF.

This clonotype was recorded many times. The J gene is TRBJ2-1, the V gene TRBV12-3 or TRBV12-4; D gene unclear. The germline V and J ends were trimmed by 5 bases and 5 bases, with 16 bases remaining between them. The CDR3 is 15 amino acids. The CDR3 region is CASSPGFLVNNEQFF. The CDR3 DNA is TGTGCCAGCAGTCCCGGATTTCTGGTGAACAATGAGCAGTTCTTC.

This clonotype occurred many times. V and J are TRBV12-3 or TRBV12-4 and TRBJ1-6, with 7 bases that match TRBD1. The CDR3 contains 14 residues. J gave up 5 bases and V 5 bases, and 3 bases lay outside the gene matches. The CDR3 coding sequence is TGTGCCAGCAGTCGACAGGGAAATAATTCACCCCTCCACTTT. It translates to CASSRQGNNSPLHF.

With respect to this clonotype: A much larger clone lies one base from this, so it may be a read error. This chain links TRBV2 with TRBJ2-1, with no clear D. Germline lookup yields CDR1 SNHLY and CDR2 FYNNEI. The length of the CDR3 is 12 residues. Trimming removed 8 bases from V and 10 bases from J, with 15 bases in between. The CDR3: CASDGTVDEQFF. The CDR3 DNA reads TGTGCCAGCGACGGAACAGTTGACGAGCAGTTCTTC.

This clonotype was seen many times. The chain has TRBV7-2 and TRBJ2-7; no reliable D call. Germline values: CDR1 SGHTA, CDR2 FQGNSA. This CDR3 spans 15 amino acids. The V and J ends lost 1 base and 2 bases respectively, with 12 bases between them. The chain's CDR3 is CASSLVGGSTYEQYF. The CDR3 region has the DNA TGTGCCAGCAGCTTAGTCGGTGGCTCAACCTACGAGCAGTACTTC.

This clonotype showed up many times. The rearrangement links TRBV20-1 to TRBJ2-2; D not certain. CDR1 DFQATT and CDR2 SNEGSKA come from the germline V gene (reference sequence). V lost 5 bases, J lost 6 bases, and 7 bases lay in between. The CDR3 runs to 11 residues. CDR3: CSAPRPGELFF. The CDR3 DNA reads as TGCAGTGCTCCCCGTCCCGGGGAGCTGTTTTTT.

The table lists this clonotype with many counts. The chain couples TRBV11-2 to TRBJ2-1; 10 bases agree with TRBD1. V dropped 5 bases and J dropped 6; count of bases not matched to a gene: 7. Germline V gene data show CDR1 as SGHAT and CDR2 as FQNNGV. CDR3 length equals 15 residues. The CDR3 DNA follows: TGTGCCAGCAGCAAGACAGGGGGCAGTCGCAATGAGCAGTTCTTC. Amino acid sequence: CASSKTGGSRNEQFF. Together with reference TRBV11-2 and TRBJ2-1, the CDR3 gives the full variable domain: EAGVAQSPRYKIIEKRQSVAFWCNPISGHATLYWYQQILGQGPKLLIQFQNNGVVDDSQLPKDRFSAERLKGVDSTLKIQPAKLEDSAVYLCASSKTGGSRNEQFFGPGTRLTVL.

The J gene is TRBJ2-1, the V gene TRBV6-1, with 8 bases identical to TRBD1. This CDR3 is 17 amino acids long. The junction had 14 bases not matched to a gene; V was cut back by 5 bases and J by 5 bases. Germline V gene lookup returns CDR1 MNHNS and CDR2 SASEGT. The CDR3 nucleotides read TGTGCCAGCAGTCGACCTTACGGACAGGGTTTGGACAATGAGCAGTTCTTC. Protein: CASSRPYGQGLDNEQFF.

In this sample, this clonotype turned up a few times. The J gene is TRBJ1-1, the V gene TRBV6-1; tentative D call: TRBD1 (5 bases). The CDR3 is 13 residues long. Trimming left V 7 bases short and J 1 base short, with 10 bases between. CDR1 and CDR2 from the germline V gene are MNHNS and SASEGT. The CDR3 protein is CASNDSPNTEAFF. DNA for the CDR3: TGTGCCAGCAACGACAGCCCGAACACTGAAGCTTTCTTT.

This clonotype was detected only a few times. The chain is built from TRBV4-1 and TRBJ1-4, with 10 bases that match TRBD1. Trimming at V came to 1 base and at J to 0 bases, leaving 8 bases not matched to a gene. This CDR3 spans 19 amino acids. In germline, CDR1 is MGHRA, CDR2 YSYEKL. CDR3 amino acids: CASSQALGQGPATNEKLFF. In DNA, the CDR3 is TGCGCCAGCAGCCAAGCCTTGGGACAGGGGCCGGCAACTAATGAAAAACTGTTTTTT.

The V call is TRBV7-9, the J call TRBJ2-5, with D unresolved. V was clipped by 0 bases and J by 4 bases, with 12 bases between them. From germline, CDR1 is SEHNR and CDR2 FQNEAQ (reference sequence). The CDR3 covers 15 residues. CDR3 protein: CASSLAPALRETQYF. Written as DNA, the CDR3 is TGTGCCAGCAGCTTAGCACCTGCACTCAGAGAGACCCAGTACTTC.

This sequence joins TRBV25-1 and TRBJ1-1; unclear D gene. The germline CDR1 and CDR2 sequences are MGHDK and SYGVNS. V shed 3 bases and J shed 7 bases, with 6 bases lying between them. The CDR3 loop spans 11 amino acids. CDR3 sequence: CASSDIIEAFF. The DNA of the CDR3 is TGTGCCAGCAGTGACATCATTGAAGCTTTCTTT.

This clonotype came up many times. The V gene is TRBV12-3 or TRBV12-4, the J gene TRBJ2-3; 8 bases are a match to TRBD2. Trimming cost V 5 bases and J 0 bases; bases outside gene matches: 10. This CDR3 has 17 amino acids. CDR3 region: CASSRLGTRVSTDTQYF. CDR3 coding DNA: TGTGCCAGCAGTCGGTTGGGGACTAGGGTGAGCACAGATACGCAGTATTTT.

The sample holds many counts of this clonotype. The CDR3 nucleotides read TGTGCCAGCAGTTTCTTCGGCGGACAGGGGGTATCCTACGAGCAGTACTTC. Its protein product is CASSFFGGQGVSYEQYF. V usage is TRBV27 and J usage is TRBJ2-7; 10 nucleotides align to TRBD1. V shed 3 bases and J 1 base; nucleotides not matched to a gene: 9. Germline CDR1 reads MNHEY; CDR2 reads SMNVEV (reference sequence). The CDR3 loop spans 17 amino acids.

This clonotype was counted many times. The CDR3: CASSERRGPNYGYTF. CDR3 in DNA: TGTGCCAGCAGTGAACGACGGGGACCTAACTATGGCTACACCTTC. The rearrangement joins TRBV2 to TRBJ1-2; tentative D call: TRBD1 (5 bases). Germline loops: CDR1 SNHLY, CDR2 FYNNEI. V was trimmed by 2 bases and J by 0 bases, leaving 10 bases between them. The CDR3 length is 15 residues.

This clonotype was counted many times. CDR3: CASSLDRASNQPQHF. In DNA form, the CDR3 reads TGTGCCAGCAGCTTAGATCGCGCTAGCAATCAGCCCCAGCATTTT. This chain uses TRBV7-2 with TRBJ1-5; D remains ambiguous. The V gene lost 1 base and the J gene lost 0 bases, with 7 bases spanning the gap. Germline lookup yields CDR1 SGHTA and CDR2 FQGNSA. This CDR3 comprises 15 residues.

Ten or more counts support this clonotype. The chain couples TRBV12-3 or TRBV12-4 to TRBJ2-7; 7 nucleotides match TRBD1. V dropped 2 bases and J dropped 3; count of bases not matched to a gene: 7. The CDR3 is 15 residues long. This CDR3 reads CASSLFLGQYYEQYF. In DNA form, the CDR3 reads TGTGCCAGCAGTTTATTCCTGGGACAGTACTACGAGCAGTACTTC.